The 25 T cell receptor beta chains given below trace back to one sample, sequenced in a study of T cell changes during pregnancy in multiple sclerosis. Here immunoSEQ multiplex PCR was the method, and the copy in TCRdb shows in-frame clones only, minus some. The top ten hold 0.65% to 0.9% of the sample, which has tens of thousands of clones, 90% to 95% seen once. The source material was peripheral blood, sampled in the first trimester of pregnancy. These receptors all come from a female donor with multiple sclerosis, enrolled in a pregnancy study.

This clone appeared once. An end of the junction does not agree with germline; a read error may underlie this. The chain recombines TRBV7-7 with TRBJ2-5; TRBD2 agrees at 9 bases. The CDR3 covers 17 residues. Germline V CDR1 and CDR2: SSHAT, FNYEAQ (reference sequence). The CDR3, as DNA: TGTGCTAGCAGCTTAGAGGCTAGCGGGGCTCTGGGGGAGACCCAGTACTTC. It is translated as CASSLEASGALGETQYF.

This chain uses TRBV6-4 with TRBJ1-1; 10 bases map to TRBD1. The CDR3 contains 13 residues. Germline V gives CDR1 MRHNA, CDR2 SNTAGT. V lost 4 bases, J lost 7 bases, and 3 bases stayed unmatched. CDR3 loop: CASSGDRGGEAFF. The CDR3 DNA reads as TGTGCCAGCAGTGGGGACAGGGGTGGTGAAGCTTTCTTT.

This clone was picked up many times. V gene TRBV4-2 combines with J gene TRBJ1-4; D remains ambiguous. The germline V and J ends were trimmed by 4 bases and 0 bases, with 12 bases remaining between them. The germline V gene has CDR1 LGHNA and CDR2 YNFKEQ. This CDR3 region has 16 residues. The CDR3 DNA sequence: TGTGCCAGCAGCCCGACCTCAGGTGCAACTAATGAAAAACTGTTTTTT. Encoded protein: CASSPTSGATNEKLFF.

V gene TRBV7-9 combines with J gene TRBJ1-5; no clear D. Trimming removed 3 bases from V and 6 bases from J, with 9 bases in between. Germline V gene data show CDR1 as SEHNR and CDR2 as FQNEAQ (reference sequence). This CDR3 comprises 13 residues. The CDR3 nucleotides read TGTGCCAGCAGCTTCTCAGCGATTCAGCCCCAGCATTTT. Translated, it gives CASSFSAIQPQHF. The full variable domain, completed using reference TRBV7-9 and TRBJ1-5, is DTGVSQNPRHKITKRGQNVTFRCDPISEHNRLYWYRQTLGQGPEFLTYFQNEAQLEKSRLLSDRFSAERPKGSFSTLEIQRTEQGDSAMYLCASSFSAIQPQHFGDGTRLSIL.

V gene TRBV5-4 combines with J gene TRBJ2-3; D ambiguous. This CDR3 has 13 amino acids. V was trimmed by 4 bases and J by 0 bases, leaving 6 bases between them. Germline CDR1 SGHNT, CDR2 YYREEE (reference sequence). The CDR3: CASSITSTDTQYF. CDR3 coding DNA: TGTGCCAGCAGCATTACTAGCACAGATACGCAGTATTTT. Complete variable domain (other parts from reference TRBV5-4 and TRBJ2-3): ETGVTQSPTHLIKTRGQQVTLRCSSQSGHNTVSWYQQALGQGPQFIFQYYREEENGRGNFPPRFSGLQFPNYSSELNVNALELDDSALYLCASSITSTDTQYFGPGTRLTVL.

V and J are TRBV10-3 and TRBJ1-6; D perhaps matches TRBD1 (6 bases). The V end was cut by 4 bases, the J end by 7 bases, with 8 bases between. CDR1 and CDR2 from the germline V gene are ENHRY and SYGVKD. CDR3 size: 13 residues. CDR3 amino acids: CAISGGGNSPLHF. CDR3 nucleotide sequence: TGTGCCATCAGTGGGGGGGGCAATTCACCCCTCCACTTT.

The chain uses TRBV30 and TRBJ1-3; unclear D gene. The CDR3 sequence is 14 residues long. V gave up 7 bases and J gave up 0 bases, with 13 bases separating them. CDR1 is GTSNPN and CDR2 is SVGIG in the germline V gene (reference sequence). CDR3 nucleotides: TGTGCCTCCCGCGTTCGGAGCTCTGGAAACACCATATATTTT. Translating it yields CASRVRSSGNTIYF. The variable domain in full, with the rest retrieved from reference TRBV30 and TRBJ1-3, is SQTIHQWPATLVQPVGSPLSLECTVEGTSNPNLYWYRQAAGRGLQLLFYSVGIGQISSEVPQNLSASRPQDRQFILSSKKLLLSDSGFYLCASRVRSSGNTIYFGEGSWLTVV.

This clone was seen once. The V and J genes are TRBV7-8 and TRBJ2-5, with TRBD1 matching 10 bases. Trimming cost V 5 bases and J 1 base; bases outside gene matches: 10. Germline V gives CDR1 SGHVS, CDR2 FQNEAQ. The CDR3 length is 17 residues. The CDR3 DNA reads as TGTGCCAGCAGCGGCCGGCTAAGGACAGGGGGCCAAGAGACCCAGTACTTC. Its translation: CASSGRLRTGGQETQYF.

The V and J genes are TRBV7-2 and TRBJ2-5, with 11 bases that match TRBD2. Germline lookup yields CDR1 SGHTA and CDR2 FQGNSA. With 1 base clipped from V and 4 bases from J, the junction kept 8 bases outside the gene matches. The CDR3 sequence is 17 residues long. The CDR3 sequence is CASSLVASGGTRETQYF. The CDR3 bases are TGTGCCAGCAGCTTAGTAGCTAGCGGGGGGACTAGAGAGACCCAGTACTTC.

The chain is built from TRBV18 and TRBJ1-4; D unresolved. This CDR3 comprises 16 residues. V lost 6 bases to trimming and J lost 0 bases, with 14 bases between them. Germline loops: CDR1 KGHSH, CDR2 LQKENI. CDR3 coding DNA: TGTGCCAGCTCCCTAGGAGTTCCCGCAACTAATGAAAAACTGTTTTTT. It specifies CASSLGVPATNEKLFF.

The chain carries TRBV5-8 and TRBJ1-1; 10 positions match TRBD1. With V trimmed by 1 base and J by 3 bases, 6 bases remained unmatched. The CDR3 loop spans 16 amino acids. Germline CDR1 SGHTS, CDR2 YDEGEE. The CDR3 is CASSLLRTGGYTEAFF. In nucleotides, the CDR3 is TGTGCCAGCAGCTTGCTCCGGACAGGGGGGTACACTGAAGCTTTCTTT.

The gene calls are TRBV18 and TRBJ2-7, with D maybe TRBD1 (6 bases). CDR1 is KGHSH and CDR2 is LQKENI in the germline V gene. Trimming pared 2 bases from V and 5 bases from J, leaving 10 bases between. This CDR3 has 13 amino acids. As DNA, the CDR3 is TGTGCCAGCTCACCAGTGACAGGCAACGAGCAGTACTTC. This codes for CASSPVTGNEQYF.

The genes are TRBV6-6 and TRBJ1-3; tentatively, D is TRBD1 (5 bases). The CDR3 extends over 13 amino acids. V lost 6 bases and J lost 1, with 7 bases in between. Germline assignment: CDR1 MNHNY and CDR2 SVGAGI (reference sequence). The chain's CDR3 is CASSDRSGNTIYF. The CDR3 DNA is TGTGCCAGCAGCGACAGATCTGGAAACACCATATATTTT.

This clone was observed once. This chain links TRBV25-1 with TRBJ1-1; maybe TRBD1 (6 bases). CDR3 length: 16 amino acids. Trimming shortened V by 3 bases and J by 1 base, and 15 bases separated the two germline ends. The germline V gene has CDR1 MGHDK and CDR2 SYGVNS. CDR3 nucleotide sequence: TGTGCCAGCAGTGAGTTGTACAGGGATGGGAACACTGAAGCTTTCTTT. This codes for CASSELYRDGNTEAFF.

This chain joins TRBV6-1 and TRBJ2-2, with D perhaps TRBD2 (6 bases). Trimming took off 4 bases at V and 6 bases at J, with 9 bases between the two ends. This CDR3 has 13 amino acids. Germline CDR1 reads MNHNS; CDR2 reads SASEGT. The CDR3 bases are TGTGCCAGCAGTGTAACGGGGGCCGGGGAGCTGTTTTTT. Protein product: CASSVTGAGELFF.

The chain employs TRBV9 and TRBJ2-7, with D perhaps matching TRBD1 (5 bases). Looked up from germline, CDR1 is SGDLS and CDR2 is YYNGEE. V was cut by 2 bases and J by 3 bases, with 15 bases left in between. The CDR3 has 15 residues. DNA for the CDR3: TGTGCCAGCAGCGTTATGACAGAACCTTACTACGAGCAGTACTTC. This translates into CASSVMTEPYYEQYF.

This clone came up a few times. The gene calls are TRBV5-8 and TRBJ1-1, with D unclear. V lost 9 bases and J lost 3, with 6 bases in between. The CDR3 has 10 amino acids. Germline V gene data show CDR1 as SGHTS and CDR2 as YDEGEE. Written as DNA, the CDR3 is TGTGCCACTACGGACACTGAAGCTTTCTTT. The encoded protein is CATTDTEAFF.

This chain connects TRBV7-9 to TRBJ2-7, with D possibly matching TRBD2 (7 bases). The CDR3 extends over 14 amino acids. From germline, CDR1 is SEHNR and CDR2 FQNEAQ (reference sequence). Trimming removed 7 bases at V and 2 bases at J, with 15 bases between. CDR3 DNA sequence: TGTGCCAGCACCTCGGCGGGGGCAACCTACGAGCAGTACTTC. Its translation is CASTSAGATYEQYF.

This clone appeared a few times. The genes are TRBV19 and TRBJ1-1; weak D call: TRBD1 (6 bases). Germline values: CDR1 LNHDA, CDR2 SQIVND (reference sequence). The CDR3 contains 13 residues. The V and J ends lost 7 bases and 4 bases respectively, with 13 bases between them. The CDR3 sequence: CASTYRGATEAFF. The CDR3 DNA is TGTGCCAGTACCTACCGGGGGGCCACTGAAGCTTTCTTT.

The CDR3 DNA follows: TGTGCCAGCAGTTACTCCAGGACAGGGGGGTGGGAGACCCAGTACTTC. It yields the protein CASSYSRTGGWETQYF. The chain employs TRBV6-6 and TRBJ2-5, with 10 bases fitting TRBD1. The CDR3 consists of 16 residues. The J segment lost 5 bases and the V segment lost 0 bases, leaving 6 bases of the junction unmatched. The germline CDR1 and CDR2 sequences are MNHNY and SVGAGI (reference sequence).

This clone was seen a handful of times. This chain joins TRBV7-2 and TRBJ2-1; possible D gene TRBD1, 6 bases. V lost 5 bases and J lost 8, with 16 bases in between. CDR3 length: 14 residues. The germline V gene has CDR1 SGHTA and CDR2 FQGNSA. CDR3 sequence: CASSPYRAADEQFF. For the CDR3, the DNA is TGTGCCAGCAGCCCCTACAGGGCGGCGGATGAGCAGTTCTTC.

The rearrangement links TRBV4-2 to TRBJ2-3, with a weak D call TRBD2 (5 bases). Germline assignment: CDR1 LGHNA and CDR2 YNFKEQ. CDR3 length: 15 residues. Trimming took off 3 bases at V and 1 base at J, with 11 bases between the two ends. CDR3 protein: CASSHTNGGTDTQYF. The CDR3 nucleotides read TGTGCCAGCAGCCACACCAACGGGGGCACAGATACGCAGTATTTT.

V and J are TRBV27 and TRBJ2-2, with TRBD1 identical over 9 bases. The CDR3 covers 15 residues. Germline V gene sequence: CDR1 MNHEY, CDR2 SMNVEV (reference sequence). The J segment lost 1 base and the V segment lost 7 bases, leaving 4 bases of the junction unmatched. The CDR3 DNA reads as TGTGCCAGCACGAAGGGACAGGGGAACACCGGGGAGCTGTTTTTT. Residues: CASTKGQGNTGELFF.

The chain combines TRBV5-1 with TRBJ1-1; D possibly corresponds to TRBD1 (6 bases). Germline V gives CDR1 SGHRS, CDR2 YFSETQ. V was shortened by 4 bases and J by 14 bases, with 24 bases between the two germline ends. This CDR3 is built from 14 residues. Written as DNA, the CDR3 is TGCGCCAGCAGCGAGAGACAGGCCGCGGGTTCGTTATTCTTT. This codes for CASSERQAAGSLFF.

The J gene is TRBJ2-7, the V gene TRBV4-3; 11 bases match TRBD1. The CDR3 spans 15 residues. The germline V gene has CDR1 LGHNA and CDR2 YSLEER. The trim removed 3 bases at V and 3 bases at J, leaving 4 bases unmatched. The CDR3: CASSQAGTGGYEQYF. The CDR3 DNA is TGCGCCAGCAGCCAGGCCGGGACAGGGGGCTACGAGCAGTACTTC.